This is a list of T cell receptor beta chains from one sample in a study of regulatory T cells in long-lasting Graves disease. TCRdb reprocessed the multiplex PCR reads with MiXCR, giving one entry per CDR3 protein. The sample contains about 320,000 distinct CDR3 sequences, 18% of which appear only once. The input for sequencing was peripheral blood mononuclear cells (PBMCs), taken at new diagnosis, from a patient treated with antithyroid drugs. These receptors were collected from a female donor with Graves disease. CDR3s include the opening cysteine and the closing phenylalanine or tryptophan. A D gene is named only where the DNA matches it firmly. Some rows mark clone size as missing; the rest say once, few, many or name a class of expanded clone.

abundance	v_gene	j_gene	d_gene	CDR3aa	CDR3nt
many	TRBV19	TRBJ1-1	NA	CASSATRAHNTEAFF	TGTGCCAGTAGTGCAACCAGGGCCCATAACACTGAAGCTTTCTTT
few	TRBV6-1	TRBJ2-3	NA	CASRRDGGRGADTQYF	TGTGCCAGCAGAAGGGATGGTGGGAGAGGGGCAGATACGCAGTATTTT
NA	TRBV6-7	TRBJ2-5	NA	CASSFLPRTQYF	TGTGCCAGCAGTTTCCTCCCGAGGACCCAGTACTTC
many	TRBV12-3/TRBV12-4	TRBJ2-2	NA	CASTRDSEDISTGELFF	TGTGCCAGCACCCGGGACTCGGAGGACATTAGCACCGGGGAGCTGTTTTTT
NA	TRBV5-1	TRBJ2-7	TRBD2	CASSLALAGVSEQYF	TGCGCCAGCAGCTTGGCCCTAGCGGGAGTTTCCGAGCAGTACTTC
NA	TRBV27	TRBJ2-7	TRBD1	CASSLSPTGTGAEQYF	TGTGCCAGCAGTTTATCGCCCACCGGGACAGGGGCCGAGCAGTACTTC
few	TRBV19	TRBJ2-2	TRBD2	CASSPGLAGPRRGELFF	TGTGCCAGTAGTCCCGGACTAGCGGGACCTAGGAGAGGGGAGCTGTTTTTT
many	TRBV6-5	TRBJ1-1	NA	CASSYEAVNTEAFF	TGTGCCAGCAGTTACGAAGCCGTGAACACTGAAGCTTTCTTT
few	TRBV6-5	TRBJ2-7	NA	CASRYGANTDEQYF	TGTGCCAGCAGGTACGGGGCCAATACGGACGAGCAGTACTTC
few	TRBV5-1	TRBJ1-2	TRBD1	CASSPFDRGQGYTF	TGTGCCAGCAGCCCGTTCGACAGGGGGCAAGGCTACACCTTC
few	TRBV28	TRBJ2-7	NA	CASSRVQLSYEQYF	TGTGCCAGCAGCAGGGTCCAACTCTCCTACGAGCAGTACTTC
many	TRBV6-1	TRBJ2-2	TRBD2	CATASGFGGGELFF	TGTGCCACCGCTAGCGGATTTGGGGGCGGGGAGCTGTTTTTT
many	TRBV7-8	TRBJ1-2	NA	CASSKQEINYGYTF	TGTGCCAGCAGCAAACAGGAAATCAACTATGGCTACACCTTC
NA	TRBV7-3	TRBJ2-2	NA	CASSLVQGTTGELFF	TGTGCCAGCAGCTTAGTCCAGGGGACCACCGGGGAGCTGTTTTTT
few	TRBV27	TRBJ2-7	TRBD1	CASSPRGTGTWGPVEQYF	TGTGCCAGCAGTCCCCGGGGGACAGGGACTTGGGGTCCGGTTGAGCAGTACTTC
many	TRBV24-1	TRBJ2-1	NA	CATFSPRDSEQFF	TGTGCCACCTTCTCACCGCGGGATAGTGAGCAGTTCTTC
many	TRBV11-2	TRBJ2-7	TRBD2	CASSLESGEWYEQYF	TGTGCCAGCAGCTTAGAGAGCGGGGAATGGTACGAGCAGTACTTC
few	TRBV19	TRBJ2-6	TRBD1	CASSPRQGAVGANVLTF	TGTGCCAGTAGTCCTAGACAGGGGGCGGTTGGGGCCAACGTCCTGACTTTC
NA	TRBV6-1	TRBJ1-4	NA	CASRTTGGEEKPFF	TGTGCCAGCAGGACCACGGGGGGAGAGGAAAAACCGTTTTTT